This TCR beta chain was documented in a study of blood T cell repertoires in COVID-19. Clones were sequenced by immunoSEQ multiplex PCR, and TCRdb holds only the in-frame ones, with some missing. The sample lists about 210,000 clones, around 85% seen once, with 0.72% in the top ten. The CDR3 loop spans 14 amino acids. The V gene end was trimmed by 2 bases and the J gene end by 2 bases; junction bases not matched to a gene: 2. Per the germline V gene, CDR1 is MNHEY and CDR2 is SVGEGT. The sequenced sample was peripheral blood. The sequence derives from a middle-aged man with acute or convalescent COVID-19. The J gene is TRBJ1-2, the V gene TRBV6-2 or TRBV6-3; 7 bases fit TRBD1. CDR3 sequence: CASSYGGGNYGYTF. The CDR3 region has the DNA TGTGCCAGCAGTTACGGAGGGGGCAACTATGGCTACACCTTC.